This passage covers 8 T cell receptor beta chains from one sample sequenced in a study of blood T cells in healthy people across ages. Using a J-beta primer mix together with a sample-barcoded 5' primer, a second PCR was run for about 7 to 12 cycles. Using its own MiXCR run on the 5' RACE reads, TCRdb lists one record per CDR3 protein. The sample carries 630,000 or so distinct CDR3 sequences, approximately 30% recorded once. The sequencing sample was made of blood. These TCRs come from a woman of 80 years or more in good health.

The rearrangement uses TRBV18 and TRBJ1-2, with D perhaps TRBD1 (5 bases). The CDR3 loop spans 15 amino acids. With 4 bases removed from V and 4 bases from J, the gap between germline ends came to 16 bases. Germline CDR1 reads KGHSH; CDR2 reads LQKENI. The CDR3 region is CASSLPGGILYGYTF. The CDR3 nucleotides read TGTGCCAGCTCACTTCCCGGGGGGATCCTCTATGGCTACACCTTC.

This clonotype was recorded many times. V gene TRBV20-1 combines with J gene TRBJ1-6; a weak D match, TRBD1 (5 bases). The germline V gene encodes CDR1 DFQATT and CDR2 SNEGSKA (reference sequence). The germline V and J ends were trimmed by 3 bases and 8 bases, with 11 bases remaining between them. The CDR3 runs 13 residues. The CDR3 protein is CSASLSGDSPLHF. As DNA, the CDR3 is TGCAGTGCTAGCCTTTCGGGGGATTCACCCCTCCACTTT.

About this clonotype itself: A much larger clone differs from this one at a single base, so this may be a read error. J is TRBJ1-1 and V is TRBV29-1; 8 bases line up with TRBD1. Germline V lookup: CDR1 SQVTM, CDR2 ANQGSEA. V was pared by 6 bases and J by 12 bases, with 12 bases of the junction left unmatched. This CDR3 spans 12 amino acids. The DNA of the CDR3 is TGCAGCGTAGATAGGACAGGGATGAAATCTTTCTTT. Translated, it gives CSVDRTGMKSFF. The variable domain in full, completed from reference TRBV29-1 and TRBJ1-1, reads SAVISQKPSRDICQRGTSLTIQCQVDSQVTMMFWYRQQPGQSLTLIATANQGSEATYESGFVIDKFPISRPNLTFSTLTVSNMSPEDSSIYLCSVDRTGMKSFFGQGTRLTVV.

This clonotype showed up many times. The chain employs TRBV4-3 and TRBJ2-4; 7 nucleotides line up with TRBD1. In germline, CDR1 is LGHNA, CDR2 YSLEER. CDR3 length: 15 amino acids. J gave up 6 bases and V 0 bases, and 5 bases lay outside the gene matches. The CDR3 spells CASSQDIAGGNIQYF. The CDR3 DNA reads TGCGCCAGCAGCCAAGATATCGCAGGGGGAAACATTCAGTACTTC.

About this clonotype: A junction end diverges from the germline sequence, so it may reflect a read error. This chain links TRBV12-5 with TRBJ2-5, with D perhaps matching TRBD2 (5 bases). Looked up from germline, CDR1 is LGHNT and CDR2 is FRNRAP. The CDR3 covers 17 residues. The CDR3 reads CTSAPVEVEGQQETQYF. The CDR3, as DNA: TGTACTAGTGCCCCTGTCGAGGTCGAAGGGCAGCAAGAGACCCAGTACTTC.

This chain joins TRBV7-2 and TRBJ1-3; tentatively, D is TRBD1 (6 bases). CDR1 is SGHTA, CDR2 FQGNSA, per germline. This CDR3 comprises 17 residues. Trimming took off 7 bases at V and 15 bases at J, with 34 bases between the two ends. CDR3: CASTLDPGTRIGNTGYF. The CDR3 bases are TGTGCCAGCACCCTAGACCCGGGGACACGAATTGGAAACACCGGATATTTT.

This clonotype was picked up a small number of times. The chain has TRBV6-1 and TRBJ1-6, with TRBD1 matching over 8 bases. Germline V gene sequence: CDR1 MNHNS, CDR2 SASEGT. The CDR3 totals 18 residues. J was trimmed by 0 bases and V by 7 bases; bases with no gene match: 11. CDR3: CASTDKDRASSYNSPLHF. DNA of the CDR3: TGTGCCAGCACCGACAAGGACAGGGCGAGCTCCTATAATTCACCCCTCCACTTT.

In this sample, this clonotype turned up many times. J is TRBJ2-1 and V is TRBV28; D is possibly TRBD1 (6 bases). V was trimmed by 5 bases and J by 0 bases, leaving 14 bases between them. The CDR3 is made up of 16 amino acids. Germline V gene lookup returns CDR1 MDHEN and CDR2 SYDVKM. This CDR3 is CASSPPDSFSYNEQFF. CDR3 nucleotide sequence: TGTGCCAGCAGTCCACCGGACAGTTTCTCCTACAATGAGCAGTTCTTC.